Below are 10 T cell receptor beta chains sequenced from a single sample in a study of CD8+CD57+ T cells in acquired aplastic anemia listed by TCRdb under 2018. The sample was run on an Illumina HiSeq 2000. Genomic DNA was used as template for profiling of TCR beta VDJ combinations and CDR3 sequences. TCRdb passed the public sequencing reads through fastp at Q25 and MiXCR, retaining productive beta sequences. Every CDR3 protein is listed once, alongside the most common genes and DNA of its rows. For this sample there are a few hundred thousand distinct CDR3 sequences; 56% appear just once. The top ten constitute 1.3% of the sample. The patients picked for sequencing were ones in whom flow cytometry had shown an expansion of CD8+CD57+ cells. Input material: sorted CD4+, CD8+, or CD8+CD57+ T cells (not recorded which) from PBMCs. These receptor sequences come from a human donor with aplastic anemia.

The V gene is TRBV14, the J gene TRBJ2-7, with 10 bases matching TRBD2. The DNA end lines up better with TRBJ2-5; the J call may be wrong. Germline lookup yields CDR1 SGHDN and CDR2 FVKESK. The CDR3 spans 14 residues. This chain's CDR3 is CASRLAGLGETQYF. In DNA form, the CDR3 reads TGTGCCAGCAGACTAGCGGGGCTAGGAGAGACCCAGTACTTC.

This chain links TRBV20-1 with TRBJ2-5, with TRBD2 matching over 11 bases. The CDR3 is 16 residues long. CDR1 is DFQATT and CDR2 is SNEGSKA in the germline V gene (reference sequence). V lost 3 bases and J lost 4; bases outside the gene matches: 10. The CDR3 region has the DNA TGCAGTGCTAGTGGGACTAGCGGTGGGAACTCAGAGACCCAGTACTTC. Amino acids: CSASGTSGGNSETQYF.

The chain carries TRBV5-4 and TRBJ2-5; 8 bases are a match to TRBD2. Trimming cost V 4 bases and J 5 bases; bases outside gene matches: 7. This CDR3 comprises 14 residues. Germline V lookup: CDR1 SGHNT, CDR2 YYREEE (reference sequence). CDR3 region: CASSVGGAGETQYF. CDR3 bases: TGTGCCAGCAGCGTCGGGGGGGCTGGGGAGACCCAGTACTTC.

The chain employs TRBV29-1 and TRBJ1-2; 7 bases line up with TRBD1. This CDR3 has 14 amino acids. V lost 3 bases, J lost 6 bases, and 10 bases stayed unmatched. Germline CDR1 is SQVTM and CDR2 is ANQGSEA. The CDR3 DNA follows: TGCAGCGTTGATGAGACAGGGATACCCGATGGCTACACCTTC. Amino acids: CSVDETGIPDGYTF.

In its sample, this clonotype was seen many times. The chain is built from TRBV20-1 and TRBJ2-3; D uncertain. Germline CDR1 reads DFQATT; CDR2 reads SNEGSKA (reference sequence). The CDR3 covers 13 residues. V was shortened by 6 bases and J by 2 bases, with 12 bases between the two germline ends. CDR3: CSADVSTTDTQYF. The CDR3 nucleotides read TGCAGTGCGGATGTTAGCACCACAGATACGCAGTATTTT.

In this sample, this clonotype turned up once. This rearrangement joins TRBV15 to TRBJ2-1, with unresolved D. The CDR3 sequence is 16 residues long. The germline V and J ends were trimmed by 3 bases and 0 bases, with 12 bases remaining between them. The germline gives CDR1 LNHNV, CDR2 YYDKDF (reference sequence). CDR3 sequence (DNA): TGTGCCACCAGCAGCTTGGGGATGAGCTCCTACAATGAGCAGTTCTTC. It specifies CATSSLGMSSYNEQFF.

The sample holds many counts of this clonotype. V gene TRBV7-2 combines with J gene TRBJ2-5, with TRBD1 identical over 8 bases. After removal of 3 bases from V and 5 bases from J, the junction contained 8 bases not matched to a gene. This CDR3 comprises 15 residues. Germline V gene data show CDR1 as SGHTA and CDR2 as FQGNSA. CDR3 bases: TGTGCCAGCAGCTTTGTCAGGGGGCCGGGGGAGACCCAGTACTTC. Its translation is CASSFVRGPGETQYF.

DNA of the CDR3: TGTGCCAGCAGCGAGCACAGGGCCCATGAGCAGTTCTTC. Protein sequence: CASSEHRAHEQFF. The chain links TRBV9 to TRBJ2-1, with a tentative D call TRBD1 (6 bases). Germline V lookup: CDR1 SGDLS, CDR2 YYNGEE. The V end lost 3 bases, the J end lost 8 bases, and 12 bases lay between the germline ends. This CDR3 is 13 amino acids long.

Of note for this clonotype: At one end the junction does not follow the germline gene, possibly because of a read error. The V and J genes are TRBV5-6 and TRBJ2-7; D remains ambiguous. Per the germline V gene, CDR1 is SGHDT and CDR2 is YYEEEE. The CDR3 spans 12 residues. The CDR3 DNA follows: TGTGCAAGCAACTTGGAGAGAGTCGAGCAGTACTTC. Amino acid sequence: CASNLERVEQYF.

The genes are TRBV15 and TRBJ2-7, with 7 bases lining up with TRBD2. Germline CDR1 reads LNHNV; CDR2 reads YYDKDF (reference sequence). The CDR3 length is 14 residues. The junction had 5 bases not matched to a gene; V was cut back by 4 bases and J by 2 bases. CDR3 sequence (DNA): TGTGCCACCAGCATCGCCGGGACTACCTACGAGCAGTACTTC. It specifies CATSIAGTTYEQYF.